The sequence of this TCR beta chain was determined in a study of cytomegalovirus exposure and HLA in healthy donors. Both 60 Vbeta primers and 13 Jbeta primers went into the PCR. Sequencing used immunoSEQ multiplex PCR; TCRdb keeps in-frame clones, though not all of them. The sample lists 110,000 to 150,000 clones; 76% were seen once. The germline V gene encodes CDR1 MGHRA and CDR2 YSYEKL. The CDR3 extends over 19 amino acids. After removal of 3 bases from V and 0 bases from J, the junction contained 7 bases not matched to a gene. The chain uses TRBV4-1 and TRBJ2-6, with TRBD2 identical over 11 bases. The sample taken for sequencing was PBMCs. This sequence was found in a woman aged 40 to 49 in good health and CMV-seronegative. The CDR3 nucleotides are TGCGCCAGCAGCCAGGCAATAGCGGGGGGGGTCTCTGGGGCCAACGTCCTGACTTTC. Amino acids: CASSQAIAGGVSGANVLTF.